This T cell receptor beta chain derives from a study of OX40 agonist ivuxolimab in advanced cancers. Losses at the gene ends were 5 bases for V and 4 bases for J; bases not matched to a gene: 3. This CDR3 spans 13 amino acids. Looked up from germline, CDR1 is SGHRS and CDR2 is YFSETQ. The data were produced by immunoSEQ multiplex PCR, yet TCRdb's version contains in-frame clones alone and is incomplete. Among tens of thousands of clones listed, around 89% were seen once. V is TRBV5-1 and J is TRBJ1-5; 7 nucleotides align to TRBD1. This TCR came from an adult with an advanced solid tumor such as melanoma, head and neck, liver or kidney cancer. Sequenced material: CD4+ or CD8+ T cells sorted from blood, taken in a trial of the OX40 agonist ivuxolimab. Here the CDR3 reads CASRRDSNQPQHF. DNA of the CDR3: TGCGCCAGCAGGCGGGACAGTAATCAGCCCCAGCATTTT.